This T cell receptor beta chain was obtained from a study of spatial heterogeneity in lung cancer. Time point reported: sample taken at primary tumor resection. Frozen PBMC, nontumor lung or tumor provided whole RNA, which was sequenced unsorted. In the library, each TCR cDNA molecule bore its own unique molecular identifier. Each CDR3 protein gets one entry after TCRdb re-called the 5' RACE reads with MiXCR. The sample includes more than 80,000 distinct CDR3 sequences, around 12% of them seen just once. This clonotype was found many times. The input for sequencing was PBMCs, taken at surgery. The receptor was isolated from a male donor with early-stage non-small cell lung cancer.

CDR3 amino acids: CASSLSESFSYNEQFF. The DNA for the CDR3 is TGTGCCAGCAGCCTTAGCGAGTCTTTCTCCTACAATGAGCAGTTCTTC. The V call is TRBV14, the J call TRBJ2-1, with D possibly matching TRBD2 (5 bases). V was trimmed by 4 bases and J by 0 bases, leaving 13 bases between them. The length of the CDR3 is 16 residues. Germline CDR1 is SGHDN and CDR2 is FVKESK.